Each of the 27 T cell receptor beta chains below was sequenced from the same sample in a study of blood T cell repertoires in COVID-19. The repertoire was sequenced with immunoSEQ multiplex PCR; TCRdb's copy has only in-frame clones and lacks some. Of approximately 31,000 clones in the sample, about 91% were seen once. Sequencing was done on a sample of peripheral blood. These receptors all come from a human donor with active COVID-19. The donor label of this sample is uncertain.

CDR3 nucleotides: TGTGCCAGCAGTTTATTCCGGGGGGATCAGCCCCAGCATTTT. The encoded protein is CASSLFRGDQPQHF. The chain links TRBV27 to TRBJ1-5, with D possibly being TRBD1 (5 bases). The CDR3 contains 14 residues. Looked up from germline, CDR1 is MNHEY and CDR2 is SMNVEV (reference sequence). Trimming took off 1 base at V and 5 bases at J, with 9 bases between the two ends.

CDR3: CASSLLFDPRGDTEAFF. Written as DNA, the CDR3 is TGCGCCAGCAGCCTGCTATTTGACCCCAGGGGTGACACTGAAGCTTTCTTT. This chain uses TRBV5-1 with TRBJ1-1; possibly TRBD1 for D (6 bases). V was pared by 4 bases and J by 3 bases, with 22 bases between. CDR3 length: 17 residues. Germline CDR1 SGHRS, CDR2 YFSETQ.

The J gene is TRBJ2-4, the V gene TRBV30; 7 positions match TRBD1. The junction had 8 bases not matched to a gene; V was cut back by 3 bases and J by 6 bases. Germline loops: CDR1 GTSNPN, CDR2 SVGIG (reference sequence). The length of the CDR3 is 14 residues. In DNA form, the CDR3 reads TGTGCCTGGAGGAAGATCGGGACAGCAAACATTCAGTACTTC. This sequence encodes CAWRKIGTANIQYF. The full variable domain, rest sourced from reference TRBV30 and TRBJ2-4, is SQTIHQWPATLVQPVGSPLSLECTVEGTSNPNLYWYRQAAGRGLQLLFYSVGIGQISSEVPQNLSASRPQDRQFILSSKKLLLSDSGFYLCAWRKIGTANIQYFGAGTRLSVL.

The CDR3 DNA follows: TGCGCCAGCAGCCCGGGGAGTCCAGATACGCAGTATTTT. It translates to CASSPGSPDTQYF. This rearrangement joins TRBV5-1 to TRBJ2-3; the D gene is possibly TRBD2 (5 bases). The CDR3 sequence is 13 residues long. Germline loops: CDR1 SGHRS, CDR2 YFSETQ. V dropped 4 bases and J dropped 4 bases, with 10 bases sitting between them.

The CDR3 sequence: CASSFAWASGNEQFF. The CDR3 bases are TGTGCCAGCAGCTTTGCTTGGGCCTCAGGCAATGAGCAGTTCTTC. The chain has TRBV3-1 (or the pseudogene TRBV3-2) and TRBJ2-1; the D is unclear. The CDR3 extends over 15 amino acids. With 5 bases removed from V and 6 bases from J, the gap between germline ends came to 17 bases. Germline V CDR1 and CDR2: LGHDT, YNNKEL (reference sequence).

The sample holds a few counts of this clone. The V call is TRBV27, the J call TRBJ2-7, with TRBD2 identical over 11 bases. Germline V gene data show CDR1 as MNHEY and CDR2 as SMNVEV (reference sequence). CDR3 length: 15 amino acids. V shed 2 bases, J shed 3 bases, and the junction held 3 bases outside the gene matches. In DNA, the CDR3 is TGTGCCAGCAGTTTAGAAGGACTAGCGGGCTACGAGCAGTACTTC. It specifies CASSLEGLAGYEQYF.

V usage is TRBV27 and J usage is TRBJ1-6; D remains unclear. CDR1 and CDR2 from the germline V gene are MNHEY and SMNVEV (reference sequence). The CDR3 is 13 residues long. Trimming took 5 bases from V and 6 from J, leaving 8 bases between them. The CDR3 loop is CASSIISNSPLHF. CDR3 sequence (DNA): TGTGCCAGCAGTATTATTAGTAATTCACCCCTCCACTTT.

The chain uses TRBV5-8 and TRBJ2-1; tentatively, D is TRBD1 (5 bases). The CDR3 length is 16 residues. Looked up from germline, CDR1 is SGHTS and CDR2 is YDEGEE. V lost 0 bases, J lost 3 bases, and 13 bases lay in between. This CDR3 reads CASSLVPPTVYNEQFF. The CDR3, as DNA: TGTGCCAGCAGCTTGGTCCCCCCGACAGTCTACAATGAGCAGTTCTTC.

This rearrangement joins TRBV29-1 to TRBJ2-5; D might be TRBD1 (5 bases). CDR1 is SQVTM and CDR2 is ANQGSEA in the germline V gene. This CDR3 spans 13 amino acids. The V and J ends lost 0 bases and 6 bases respectively, with 11 bases between them. The CDR3 sequence is CSVEDPGRKTQYF. The CDR3 DNA reads TGCAGCGTTGAAGATCCAGGGCGGAAGACCCAGTACTTC.

The chain is built from TRBV2 and TRBJ1-2; D is unresolved. The CDR3 totals 13 residues. Germline V gene lookup returns CDR1 SNHLY and CDR2 FYNNEI. Trimming removed 8 bases from V and 8 bases from J, with 18 bases in between. DNA for the CDR3: TGTGCCAGCGTAGCCCGATCGGGTGAAGGCTACACCTTC. Protein sequence: CASVARSGEGYTF.

The chain joins TRBV7-3 to TRBJ2-7; D possibly corresponds to TRBD1 (6 bases). This CDR3 is built from 14 residues. Between the trimmed V and J ends, which lost 8 bases and 3 bases, there was a span of 17 bases. Germline CDR1 and CDR2: SGHTA and FQGTGA. The CDR3 is CASLPPGHNYEQYF. For the CDR3, the DNA is TGTGCCAGCCTTCCCCCGGGACACAACTACGAGCAGTACTTC.

The CDR3 loop reads CASSVSGTGTYYGYTF. In DNA, the CDR3 is TGTGCCAGTAGTGTATCCGGGACAGGAACGTATTATGGCTACACCTTC. The chain uses TRBV19 and TRBJ1-2, with 8 bases that match TRBD1. After removal of 5 bases from V and 5 bases from J, the junction contained 13 bases not matched to a gene. This CDR3 comprises 16 residues. The germline CDR1 and CDR2 sequences are LNHDA and SQIVND (reference sequence).

The chain combines TRBV7-2 with TRBJ2-3; D ambiguous. V was trimmed by 1 base and J by 3 bases, leaving 8 bases between them. The CDR3 contains 14 residues. CDR1 and CDR2 (germline): SGHTA, FQGNSA. CDR3 amino acids: CASSLDLATDTQYF. For the CDR3, the DNA is TGTGCCAGCAGCTTAGACTTAGCTACAGATACGCAGTATTTT.

The chain couples TRBV19 to TRBJ2-2; TRBD1 aligns across 9 bases. The germline V gene encodes CDR1 LNHDA and CDR2 SQIVND (reference sequence). After removal of 6 bases from V and 4 bases from J, the junction contained 9 bases not matched to a gene. This CDR3 is built from 16 residues. CDR3 amino acids: CASSPTGGWGTGELFF. CDR3 DNA sequence: TGTGCCAGTAGCCCTACAGGGGGCTGGGGCACCGGGGAGCTGTTTTTT.

With respect to this clone: At one of its ends the junction is not consistent with the germline gene, which may arise from a read error. The chain links TRBV11-3 to TRBJ1-2; D possibly corresponds to TRBD1 (6 bases). Germline V gene lookup returns CDR1 SGHNT and CDR2 YENEEA. This CDR3 has 14 amino acids. The CDR3 loop reads CASSLLRDTLFLVF. The DNA for the CDR3 is TGTGCCAGCAGCTTACTCCGGGACACACTGTTCCTCGTCTTC.

V gene TRBV7-6 combines with J gene TRBJ2-3; 7 bases are shared with TRBD2. This CDR3 contains 16 residues. The ends lost 4 bases at V and 0 bases at J; junction bases unmatched: 7. From germline, CDR1 is SGHVS and CDR2 FNYEAQ. The chain's CDR3 is CASSSLGGPSTDTQYF. As DNA, the CDR3 is TGTGCCAGCAGCTCATTGGGAGGGCCCAGCACAGATACGCAGTATTTT.

The chain is built from TRBV29-1 and TRBJ1-4; 8 bases line up with TRBD1. After removal of 6 bases from V and 3 bases from J, the junction contained 9 bases not matched to a gene. Germline V CDR1 and CDR2: SQVTM, ANQGSEA. This CDR3 is 15 amino acids long. As DNA, the CDR3 is TGCAGCGTCCGGACAGGGAGGGGACCTAATGAAAAACTGTTTTTT. Its protein is CSVRTGRGPNEKLFF.

The rearrangement links TRBV12-2 to TRBJ2-1; the D call in the table, TRBD2, was not verified against the DNA. TRBV12-2 is an annotated pseudogene. CDR3 size: 13 residues. The CDR3 sequence is CASRLGTYNEQFF. CDR3 sequence (DNA): TGTGCAAGTCGCTTAGGTACTTACAATGAGCAGTTCTTC.

The CDR3 DNA reads TGTGCCAGTAGACCCGACAGGACCCCCTACGAGCAGTACTTC. Residues: CASRPDRTPYEQYF. This chain joins TRBV19 and TRBJ2-7; TRBD1 might be the D (6 bases). The CDR3 sequence is 14 residues long. The germline V and J ends were trimmed by 6 bases and 2 bases, with 14 bases remaining between them. CDR1 LNHDA and CDR2 SQIVND come from the germline V gene (reference sequence). The entire variable domain, with the rest obtained from reference TRBV19 and TRBJ2-7, is as follows: DGGITQSPKYLFRKEGQNVTLSCEQNLNHDAMYWYRQDPGQGLRLIYYSQIVNDFQKGDIAEGYSVSREKKESFPLTVTSAQKNPTAFYLCASRPDRTPYEQYFGPGTRLTVT.

This rearrangement joins TRBV19 to TRBJ1-5, with D uncertain. Germline values: CDR1 LNHDA, CDR2 SQIVND (reference sequence). Trimming left V 4 bases short and J 2 bases short, with 3 bases between. CDR3 size: 12 residues. CDR3 coding DNA: TGTGCCAGTAGTACGGGCAATCAGCCCCAGCATTTT. It translates to CASSTGNQPQHF.

The V and J genes are TRBV21-1 and TRBJ2-1; TRBD1, the D gene given by the table, was not confirmed from the DNA. TRBV21-1 counts as a pseudogene. The CDR3 consists of 13 residues. Written as DNA, the CDR3 is TGTGCCAGCACCCGGGACAGGGGGTGTGAGCAGTTCTTC. This gives the protein CASTRDRGCEQFF.

V usage is TRBV5-1 and J usage is TRBJ2-1; 12 bases match TRBD2. The CDR3 spans 17 residues. The V gene's germline CDR1 is SGHRS and CDR2 YFSETQ. V shed 4 bases and J 0 bases; nucleotides not matched to a gene: 5. As DNA, the CDR3 is TGCGCCAGCAGCGGACTAGCGGGGTTCAGCTCCTACAATGAGCAGTTCTTC. Translation gives CASSGLAGFSSYNEQFF.

The rearrangement links TRBV27 to TRBJ2-1, with D tentatively TRBD2 (6 bases). Trimming left V 6 bases short and J 4 bases short, with 19 bases between. CDR1 is MNHEY and CDR2 is SMNVEV in the germline V gene (reference sequence). The CDR3 loop spans 16 amino acids. CDR3 DNA sequence: TGTGCCAGCAGCCATGGGGGGTCCAACCCGTACAATGAGCAGTTCTTC. It is translated as CASSHGGSNPYNEQFF.

This clone was recorded once. The rearrangement joins TRBV9 to TRBJ2-1, with a weak D call TRBD2 (5 bases). This CDR3 comprises 13 residues. The germline V gene has CDR1 SGDLS and CDR2 YYNGEE. V was pared by 4 bases and J by 6 bases, with 11 bases between. The CDR3 nucleotides read TGTGCCAGCAGCTCCCGAGGGAGCAATGAGCAGTTCTTC. Translating gives CASSSRGSNEQFF.

This chain links TRBV7-9 with TRBJ1-3, with 9 bases fitting TRBD1. Looked up from germline, CDR1 is SEHNR and CDR2 is FQNEAQ (reference sequence). The ends lost 5 bases at V and 1 base at J; junction bases unmatched: 12. There are 18 residues in the CDR3. Written as DNA, the CDR3 is TGTGCCAGCAGCCCCGGGACAGGGACCTCTTGGTCTGGAAACACCATATATTTT. Protein: CASSPGTGTSWSGNTIYF.

The genes are TRBV11-2 and TRBJ1-1, with D perhaps TRBD1 (5 bases). From germline, CDR1 is SGHAT and CDR2 FQNNGV. The CDR3 has 13 residues. The V end lost 5 bases, the J end lost 3 bases, and 10 bases lay between the germline ends. The CDR3 region has the DNA TGTGCCAGCAGCGTCGGGACTGACACTGAAGCTTTCTTT. It yields the protein CASSVGTDTEAFF.

The J gene is TRBJ1-1, the V gene TRBV29-1, with D perhaps TRBD1 (5 bases). This CDR3 contains 11 residues. Trimming took off 4 bases at V and 6 bases at J, with 9 bases between the two ends. CDR1 is SQVTM and CDR2 is ANQGSEA in the germline V gene. The CDR3 nucleotides are TGCAGCGTTGGGGGGGTCCCTGAAGCTTTCTTT. Encoded protein: CSVGGVPEAFF.